Included here is one T cell receptor (beta chain) sequence, with context. The CDR3 loop spans 13 amino acids. Germline lookup yields CDR1 MNHEY and CDR2 SVGAGI. J gave up 8 bases and V 5 bases, and 8 bases lay outside the gene matches. This entry comes from a study of blood T cell repertoires in COVID-19. In the study overall: From the United States, Italy and Spain came samples of acute and convalescent COVID-19.

Generated by immunoSEQ multiplex PCR, the TCRdb table keeps only in-frame clones and is missing some. The sample carries about 440,000 clones, approximately 90% recorded once. This sequence originates from a woman aged 50 to 65 with COVID-19, enrolled during active disease. The sequenced material came from peripheral blood. This rearrangement joins TRBV6-5 to TRBJ1-2, with TRBD1 identical over 7 bases. CDR3 DNA: TGTGCCAGCAGTCTACAGGGGTCGGGAGGCTACACCTTC. Encoded protein: CASSLQGSGGYTF.